One sample yielded the 14 T cell receptor beta chains listed below, sequenced in a study of T cell responses to AZD1222 COVID-19 vaccine. Libraries were prepared by immunoSEQ multiplex PCR; TCRdb keeps only in-frame clonotypes and omits some of them. The sample carries roughly 120,000 clones, approximately 88% recorded once. Material: peripheral blood, obtained on day 0 of AZD1222 vaccination. Source of these receptors: an adult in good health.

In this sample, this clone turned up a few times. The chain has TRBV29-1 and TRBJ2-7, with 9 bases lining up with TRBD1. The V segment lost 2 bases and the J segment 2 bases; nucleotides outside the gene matches: 4. The CDR3 is made up of 14 amino acids. Germline CDR1 SQVTM, CDR2 ANQGSEA. The CDR3 loop reads CSVEIQGAPYEQYF. The CDR3 DNA sequence: TGCAGCGTTGAAATACAGGGGGCCCCCTACGAGCAGTACTTC.

The chain couples TRBV6-5 to TRBJ2-7; a possible D gene is TRBD2 (6 bases). CDR1 MNHEY and CDR2 SVGAGI come from the germline V gene. The CDR3 runs to 13 residues. V was cut by 6 bases and J by 3 bases, with 12 bases left in between. CDR3 sequence reads: CASSLGTGYEQYF. The CDR3 DNA reads TGTGCCAGCAGCTTGGGGACTGGCTACGAGCAGTACTTC.

This chain uses TRBV18 with TRBJ2-6; 9 nucleotides line up with TRBD1. The CDR3 consists of 15 residues. Looked up from germline, CDR1 is KGHSH and CDR2 is LQKENI. Losses at the gene ends were 6 bases for V and 4 bases for J; bases not matched to a gene: 4. The CDR3 is CASSSQGAGANVLTF. The DNA of the CDR3 is TGTGCCAGCTCGTCACAGGGGGCCGGGGCCAACGTCCTGACTTTC.

The chain combines TRBV30 with TRBJ1-1; the D is unclear. The CDR3 length is 11 residues. V lost 0 bases and J 10 bases, leaving 9 bases between the germline ends. Looked up from germline, CDR1 is GTSNPN and CDR2 is SVGIG (reference sequence). CDR3 bases: TGTGCCTGGAGTGTTGACTGGGGAGCTTTCTTT. This gives the protein CAWSVDWGAFF.

The chain is built from TRBV5-6 and TRBJ1-2; the D gene is possibly TRBD1 (6 bases). V was shortened by 4 bases and J by 6 bases, with 25 bases between the two germline ends. Germline CDR1 SGHDT, CDR2 YYEEEE. The CDR3 extends over 17 amino acids. The CDR3 spells CASSPARAGVRVHGYTF. Here the CDR3 DNA reads TGTGCCAGCAGCCCGGCGCGCGCAGGGGTTCGTGTTCATGGCTACACCTTC.

The chain links TRBV24-1 to TRBJ2-2; a weak D match, TRBD1 (6 bases). V lost 3 bases, J lost 7 bases, and 14 bases lay in between. Germline assignment: CDR1 KGHDR and CDR2 SFDVKD. The CDR3 runs to 15 residues. The CDR3 DNA reads TGTGCCACCAGTGATCCCAGGGGAAGTGGCGGGGAGCTGTTTTTT. Its protein product is CATSDPRGSGGELFF.

This chain joins TRBV7-8 and TRBJ1-1, with 9 nucleotides matching TRBD1. Germline trimming cut 5 bases from V and 0 bases from J; bases unmatched to any gene: 7. The length of the CDR3 is 16 residues. The V gene's germline CDR1 is SGHVS and CDR2 FQNEAQ. CDR3 region: CASSATGQGLNTEAFF. CDR3 DNA sequence: TGTGCCAGCAGCGCCACGGGACAGGGTTTGAACACTGAAGCTTTCTTT.

The V gene is TRBV5-1, the J gene TRBJ1-1, with 7 bases lining up with TRBD1. The CDR3 runs to 15 residues. The germline gives CDR1 SGHRS, CDR2 YFSETQ. V lost 0 bases and J lost 5; bases outside the gene matches: 7. CDR3 sequence reads: CASSLDNRGGTEAFF. Here the CDR3 DNA reads TGCGCCAGCAGCTTGGATAACAGGGGTGGGACTGAAGCTTTCTTT.

The chain combines TRBV28 with TRBJ2-5, with a possible D match to TRBD1 (6 bases). The V gene's germline CDR1 is MDHEN and CDR2 SYDVKM. The CDR3 runs 17 residues. Trimming took 6 bases from V and 5 from J, leaving 25 bases between them. The CDR3 loop reads CASSPAGHPQGSETQYF. The CDR3 DNA is TGTGCCAGCAGCCCAGCAGGTCACCCACAGGGATCGGAGACCCAGTACTTC.

Turning to this clone: This CDR3 is also generated by other DNA sequences in the sample. The rearrangement links TRBV9 to TRBJ2-1; D call uncertain. CDR1 is SGDLS and CDR2 is YYNGEE in the germline V gene. Trimming removed 4 bases at V and 5 bases at J, with 7 bases between. The CDR3 covers 12 residues. In nucleotides, the CDR3 is TGTGCCAGCAGCCCCCAAGACAATGAGCAGTTCTTC. It specifies CASSPQDNEQFF.

The chain combines TRBV14 with TRBJ1-2; D unresolved. V dropped 0 bases and J dropped 5 bases, with 10 bases sitting between them. CDR3 length: 14 amino acids. The V gene's germline CDR1 is SGHDN and CDR2 FVKESK. This CDR3 reads CASSQEERGYGYTF. The DNA of the CDR3 is TGTGCCAGCAGCCAAGAGGAGCGGGGATATGGCTACACCTTC. The whole variable domain, filled in from reference TRBV14 and TRBJ1-2, reads EAGVTQFPSHSVIEKGQTVTLRCDPISGHDNLYWYRRVMGKEIKFLLHFVKESKQDESGMPNNRFLAERTGGTYSTLKVQPAELEDSGVYFCASSQEERGYGYTFGSGTRLTVV.

This chain uses TRBV7-2 with TRBJ1-2, with a weak D call TRBD1 (5 bases). Trimming removed 4 bases at V and 4 bases at J, with 16 bases between. The CDR3 consists of 15 residues. Germline CDR1 SGHTA, CDR2 FQGNSA. As DNA, the CDR3 is TGTGCCAGCAGCTCTATTGCCGGGGGGAGCTATGGCTACACCTTC. This translates into CASSSIAGGSYGYTF. Variable domain in full (rest from reference TRBV7-2 and TRBJ1-2): GAGVSQSPSNKVTEKGKDVELRCDPISGHTALYWYRQSLGQGLEFLIYFQGNSAPDKSGLPSDRFSAERTGGSVSTLTIQRTQQEDSAVYLCASSSIAGGSYGYTFGSGTRLTVV.

The V gene is TRBV2, the J gene TRBJ2-7, with a weak D call TRBD2 (7 bases). The CDR3 extends over 14 amino acids. CDR1 and CDR2 (germline): SNHLY, FYNNEI. Trimming stripped 10 bases from V and 0 bases from J, with 16 bases between. CDR3 residues: CATQGRGSSYEQYF. The CDR3 DNA sequence: TGTGCCACTCAGGGGCGGGGGAGCTCCTACGAGCAGTACTTC.

The J gene is TRBJ2-3, the V gene TRBV30; the match to TRBD2 covers 11 bases. V shed 1 base, J shed 6 bases, and the junction held 9 bases outside the gene matches. The CDR3 spans 16 residues. Germline assignment: CDR1 GTSNPN and CDR2 SVGIG (reference sequence). The DNA of the CDR3 is TGTGCCTGGAGTGCCACTCTAGCGGGGGGCCTGGATACGCAGTATTTT. This translates into CAWSATLAGGLDTQYF.